The rows below give T cell receptor beta chains drawn from one sample of a study of response to subunit inactivated influenza vaccine. TCRdb itself ran the RT-PCR reads through MiXCR, one entry per CDR3 protein. The sample shows about 530,000 distinct CDR3 sequences, 10% to 15% of them seen only once. The source material was PBMCs from blood, sampled 45 days after vaccination. The source of these receptors is a man aged 50-59 years who received an inactivated influenza vaccine. Both conserved end residues are part of each CDR3. A D gene is named only where the DNA matches it firmly. Expanded clones get a size class; other rows say once, few or many, or leave the size out.

j_call d_call clone_size v_call cdr3_aa cdr3_nt
TRBJ2-1 TRBD2 - TRBV13 CASSPDGGAGGPSYNEQFF TGTGCCAGCAGCCCGGATGGCGGGGCGGGAGGGCCTTCCTACAATGAGCAGTTCTTC
TRBJ1-5 TRBD1 few TRBV24-1 CATSDSGEGAHQPQHF TGTGCCACCAGTGACTCCGGGGAGGGGGCCCATCAGCCCCAGCATTTT
TRBJ2-5 TRBD2 few TRBV12-3/TRBV12-4 CASRVFSGNTGTQYF TGTGCCAGCAGGGTTTTTAGCGGGAACACGGGGACCCAGTACTTC
TRBJ2-1 - - TRBV5-1 CASSLGLLDYNEQFF TGCGCCAGCAGCTTGGGGCTACTAGACTACAATGAGCAGTTCTTC
TRBJ2-2 - - TRBV12-3/TRBV12-4 CASSFYGRPSGELFF TGTGCCAGCAGTTTTTACGGTCGTCCTTCTGGGGAGCTGTTTTTT
TRBJ1-5 - many TRBV6-6 CASERQDQPQHF TGTGCCAGCGAACGACAAGATCAGCCCCAGCATTTT
TRBJ2-5 - - TRBV15 CATSRDREEGETQYF TGTGCCACCAGCAGAGATCGAGAAGAGGGAGAGACCCAGTACTTC
TRBJ2-7 TRBD1 few TRBV25-1 CASSELGTGSYEQYF TGTGCCAGCAGTGAATTGGGGACAGGGTCGTACGAGCAGTACTTC
TRBJ2-1 - many TRBV20-1 CSAPSVQGGWDEQFF TGCAGTGCCCCATCAGTACAGGGTGGTTGGGATGAGCAGTTCTTC
TRBJ2-7 - few TRBV6-2/TRBV6-3 CASSYVRASEQYF TGTGCCAGCAGTTACGTGAGAGCGTCCGAGCAGTACTTC